Shown below are 15 T cell receptor beta chains from a single sample sequenced in a study of shared clonotypes between healthy human individuals. Sequenced by immunoSEQ multiplex PCR; TCRdb stores in-frame clones only, minus some. The sample has 2 million to 3 million clones; roughly 93% are singletons. Sequencing was performed on naive CD4+ T cells from PBMCs. Subset described: CD45RA+ positively selected. Source of these receptors: a man between 18 and 29 years old in good health. Some clones in this sample may be carry-over from other donors' samples.

The chain recombines TRBV7-9 with TRBJ2-6, with D perhaps being TRBD1 or TRBD2 (5 bases each). With 5 bases removed from V and 0 bases from J, the gap between germline ends came to 11 bases. CDR1 and CDR2 (germline): SEHNR, FQNEAQ (reference sequence). The CDR3 covers 16 residues. This CDR3 reads CASSPVGASGANVLTF. The CDR3 DNA follows: TGTGCCAGCAGCCCGGTCGGGGCCTCTGGGGCCAACGTCCTGACTTTC.

The chain employs TRBV11-3 and TRBJ2-3; TRBD2 is a possible D gene (6 bases). V was cut by 4 bases and J by 3 bases, with 11 bases left in between. Germline CDR1 SGHNT, CDR2 YENEEA. CDR3 size: 14 residues. The CDR3 bases are TGTGCCAGCAGCTCCCAGGCGGGAACAGATACGCAGTATTTT. Its translation: CASSSQAGTDTQYF.

About this clone: Other DNA sequences in this specimen translate into the identical CDR3. V is TRBV5-1 and J is TRBJ2-1, with 12 positions matching TRBD2. Looked up from germline, CDR1 is SGHRS and CDR2 is YFSETQ. This CDR3 is 16 amino acids long. V shed 0 bases and J 5 bases; nucleotides not matched to a gene: 3. CDR3 sequence (DNA): TGCGCCAGCAGCTTGGTCGGACTAGCGGGAAACAATGAGCAGTTCTTC. Its protein is CASSLVGLAGNNEQFF.

V gene TRBV2 combines with J gene TRBJ2-3; 9 positions agree with TRBD2. The CDR3 length is 17 residues. Germline assignment: CDR1 SNHLY and CDR2 FYNNEI. After removal of 4 bases from V and 5 bases from J, the junction contained 13 bases not matched to a gene. CDR3 residues: CASSGSLAGLKGDTQYF. CDR3 sequence (DNA): TGTGCCAGCAGTGGTTCCCTAGCGGGGCTAAAAGGAGATACGCAGTATTTT.

The count of this clone is one. The chain is built from TRBV18 and TRBJ1-2; possibly TRBD1 for D (5 bases). The V end lost 6 bases, the J end lost 6 bases, and 11 bases lay between the germline ends. CDR1 is KGHSH and CDR2 is LQKENI in the germline V gene. This CDR3 comprises 12 residues. The CDR3 DNA reads TGTGCCAGCTCCCCAGGGCACAATGGCTACACCTTC. It yields the protein CASSPGHNGYTF.

The V and J genes are TRBV7-3 and TRBJ2-3; either TRBD1 or TRBD2 may fit D (5 bases each). CDR1 and CDR2 (germline): SGHTA, FQGTGA. This CDR3 has 15 amino acids. With 4 bases removed from V and 6 bases from J, the gap between germline ends came to 17 bases. CDR3: CASSSSRGVGDTQYF. Written as DNA, the CDR3 is TGTGCCAGCAGCTCATCCAGAGGGGTGGGGGATACGCAGTATTTT. The full variable domain, in which reference TRBV7-3 and TRBJ2-3 provide the parts outside the CDR3, is GAGVSQTPSNKVTEKGKYVELRCDPISGHTALYWYRQSLGQGPEFLIYFQGTGAADDSGLPNDRFFAVRPEGSVSTLKIQRTERGDSAVYLCASSSSRGVGDTQYFGPGTRLTVL.

The chain links TRBV18 to TRBJ2-5, with 7 nucleotides matching TRBD1. Germline CDR1 reads KGHSH; CDR2 reads LQKENI. J lost 5 bases, V lost 6 bases, and 6 bases had no gene match. This CDR3 is built from 13 residues. The chain's CDR3 is CASSQGDGETQYF. DNA for the CDR3: TGTGCCAGCTCCCAGGGGGACGGGGAGACCCAGTACTTC.

The rearrangement links TRBV30 to TRBJ2-7; D is undetermined. The CDR3 sequence is 12 residues long. V was trimmed by 2 bases and J by 2 bases, leaving 7 bases between them. Per the germline V gene, CDR1 is GTSNPN and CDR2 is SVGIG (reference sequence). The CDR3 sequence: CAWSFLTYEQYF. The CDR3, as DNA: TGTGCCTGGAGTTTCTTAACCTACGAGCAGTACTTC.

The chain joins TRBV9 to TRBJ2-1; 10 bases fit TRBD2. J was trimmed by 5 bases and V by 6 bases; bases with no gene match: 11. Germline V CDR1 and CDR2: SGDLS, YYNGEE. The CDR3 length is 16 residues. The CDR3 sequence is CASTTLGTSEHNEQFF. CDR3 DNA: TGTGCCAGCACCACCCTTGGGACTAGCGAACACAATGAGCAGTTCTTC.

This clone was found a few times. Distinct nucleotide sequences in the sample also encode this CDR3. The V call is TRBV28, the J call TRBJ1-2, with no clear D. V lost 4 bases, J lost 7 bases, and 4 bases lay in between. The CDR3 consists of 10 residues. Germline V gene lookup returns CDR1 MDHEN and CDR2 SYDVKM. This CDR3 is CASSSVGYTF. CDR3 DNA: TGTGCCAGCAGTTCAGTTGGCTACACCTTC.

The chain links TRBV5-1 to TRBJ2-1, with 11 bases aligning to TRBD2. Unmatched junction bases numbered 10, after V lost 0 bases and J lost 8 bases. Germline assignment: CDR1 SGHRS and CDR2 YFSETQ. The CDR3 loop spans 17 amino acids. In nucleotides, the CDR3 is TGCGCCAGCAGCTTGGATCCTTTAGCGGGAGGGCTCGATGAGCAGTTCTTC. Its protein product is CASSLDPLAGGLDEQFF.

Here the CDR3 DNA reads TGTGCCAGCAGTGAAAGGGTAGGAAATCAGCCCCAGCATTTT. Its translation is CASSERVGNQPQHF. This chain uses TRBV2 with TRBJ1-5; D is ambiguous. The CDR3 is 14 residues long. In germline, CDR1 is SNHLY, CDR2 FYNNEI. Deletions cut 2 bases from V and 4 bases from J, with 9 bases between.

This clone showed up just once. This chain connects TRBV28 to TRBJ1-5, with D possibly being TRBD1 (6 bases). The CDR3 consists of 14 residues. V was trimmed by 6 bases and J by 6 bases, leaving 15 bases between them. CDR1 is MDHEN, CDR2 SYDVKM, per germline. The DNA for the CDR3 is TGTGCCAGCAGGCCCAGGGGCCGGGCTCAGCCCCAGCATTTT. This sequence encodes CASRPRGRAQPQHF.

The chain combines TRBV4-2 with TRBJ2-1; D is ambiguous. Trimming removed 1 base from V and 1 base from J, with 17 bases in between. Germline V lookup: CDR1 LGHNA, CDR2 YNFKEQ. The CDR3 runs 18 residues. The CDR3 bases are TGTGCCAGCAGCCAAGTCCACGGAGCACCGCTGTCCTACAATGAGCAGTTCTTC. Its protein product is CASSQVHGAPLSYNEQFF.

This chain joins TRBV29-1 and TRBJ2-5, with TRBD2 identical over 10 bases. J was trimmed by 5 bases and V by 7 bases; bases with no gene match: 13. CDR1 is SQVTM and CDR2 is ANQGSEA in the germline V gene. The CDR3 is 15 amino acids. The CDR3 nucleotides are TGCAGCGCCGGGCCTAGCGGGAGACCGGGGGAGACCCAGTACTTC. Protein sequence: CSAGPSGRPGETQYF. The full variable domain, rest sourced from reference TRBV29-1 and TRBJ2-5, is SAVISQKPSRDICQRGTSLTIQCQVDSQVTMMFWYRQQPGQSLTLIATANQGSEATYESGFVIDKFPISRPNLTFSTLTVSNMSPEDSSIYLCSAGPSGRPGETQYFGPGTRLLVL.